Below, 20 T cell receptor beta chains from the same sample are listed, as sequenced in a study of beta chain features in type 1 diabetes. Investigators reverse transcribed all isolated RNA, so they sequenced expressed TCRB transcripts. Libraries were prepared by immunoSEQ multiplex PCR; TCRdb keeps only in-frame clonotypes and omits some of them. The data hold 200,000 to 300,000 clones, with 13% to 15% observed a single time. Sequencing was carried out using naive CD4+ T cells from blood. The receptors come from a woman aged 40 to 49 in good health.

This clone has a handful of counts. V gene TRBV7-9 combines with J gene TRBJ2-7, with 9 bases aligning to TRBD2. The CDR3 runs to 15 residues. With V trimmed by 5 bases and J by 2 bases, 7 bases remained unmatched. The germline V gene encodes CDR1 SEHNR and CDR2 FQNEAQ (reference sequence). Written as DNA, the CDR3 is TGTGCCAGCAGCCAGAGACTAGCGGCTCCCTACGAGCAGTACTTC. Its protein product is CASSQRLAAPYEQYF. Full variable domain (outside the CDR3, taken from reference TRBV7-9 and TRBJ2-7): DTGVSQNPRHKITKRGQNVTFRCDPISEHNRLYWYRQTLGQGPEFLTYFQNEAQLEKSRLLSDRFSAERPKGSFSTLEIQRTEQGDSAMYLCASSQRLAAPYEQYFGPGTRLTVT.

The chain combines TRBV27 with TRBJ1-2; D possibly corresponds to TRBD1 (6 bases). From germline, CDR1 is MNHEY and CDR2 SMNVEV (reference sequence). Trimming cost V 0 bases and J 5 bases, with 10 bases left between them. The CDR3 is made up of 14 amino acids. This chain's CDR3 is CASSLSQGWYGYTF. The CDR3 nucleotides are TGTGCCAGCAGTTTATCTCAGGGGTGGTATGGCTACACCTTC.

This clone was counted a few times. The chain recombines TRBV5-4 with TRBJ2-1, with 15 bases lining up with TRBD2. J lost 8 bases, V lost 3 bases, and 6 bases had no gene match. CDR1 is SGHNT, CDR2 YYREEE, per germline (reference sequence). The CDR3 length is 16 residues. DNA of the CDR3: TGTGCCAGCAGCTCGGGACTAGCGGGGGGTTACGATGAGCAGTTCTTC. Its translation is CASSSGLAGGYDEQFF.

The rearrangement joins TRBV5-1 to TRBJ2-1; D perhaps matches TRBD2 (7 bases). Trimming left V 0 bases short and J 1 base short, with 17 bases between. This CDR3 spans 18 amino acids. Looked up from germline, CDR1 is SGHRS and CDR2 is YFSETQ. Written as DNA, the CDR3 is TGCGCCAGCAGCTTGGTTCCGGAGGGGGGGCTTTCCTACAATGAGCAGTTCTTC. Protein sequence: CASSLVPEGGLSYNEQFF.

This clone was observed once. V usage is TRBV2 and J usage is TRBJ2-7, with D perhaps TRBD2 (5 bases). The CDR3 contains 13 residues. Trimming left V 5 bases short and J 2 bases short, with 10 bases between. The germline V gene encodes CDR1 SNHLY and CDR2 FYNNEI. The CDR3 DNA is TGTGCCAGCAGTCTGGACGGGACCTACGAGCAGTACTTC. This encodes CASSLDGTYEQYF.

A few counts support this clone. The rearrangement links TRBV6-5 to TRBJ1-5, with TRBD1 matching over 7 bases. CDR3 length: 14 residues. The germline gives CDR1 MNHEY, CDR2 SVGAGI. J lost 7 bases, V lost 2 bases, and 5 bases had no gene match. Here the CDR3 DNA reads TGTGCCAGCAGTTACCGACAGGGTGGACAGCCCCAGCATTTT. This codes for CASSYRQGGQPQHF.

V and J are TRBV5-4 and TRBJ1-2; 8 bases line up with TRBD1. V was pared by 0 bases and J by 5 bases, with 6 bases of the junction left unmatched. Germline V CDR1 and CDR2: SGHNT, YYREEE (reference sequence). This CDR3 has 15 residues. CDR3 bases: TGTGCCAGCAGCTTGGGACAGGGGTCTTGGTATGGCTACACCTTC. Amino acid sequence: CASSLGQGSWYGYTF. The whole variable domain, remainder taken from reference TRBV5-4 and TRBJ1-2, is ETGVTQSPTHLIKTRGQQVTLRCSSQSGHNTVSWYQQALGQGPQFIFQYYREEENGRGNFPPRFSGLQFPNYSSELNVNALELDDSALYLCASSLGQGSWYGYTFGSGTRLTVV.

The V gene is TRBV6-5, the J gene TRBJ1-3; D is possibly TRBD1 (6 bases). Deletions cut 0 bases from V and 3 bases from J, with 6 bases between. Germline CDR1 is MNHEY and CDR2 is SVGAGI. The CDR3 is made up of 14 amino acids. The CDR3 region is CASSYSTGGNTIYF. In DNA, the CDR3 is TGTGCCAGCAGTTACTCGACAGGTGGAAACACCATATATTTT.

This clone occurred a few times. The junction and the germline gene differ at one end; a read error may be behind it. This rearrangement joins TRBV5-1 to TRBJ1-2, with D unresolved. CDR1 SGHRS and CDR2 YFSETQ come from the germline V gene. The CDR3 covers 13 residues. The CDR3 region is CASSLEQPTLLSF. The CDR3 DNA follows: TGCGCCAGCAGCTTGGAACAGCCAACTCTCCTTTCGTTC.

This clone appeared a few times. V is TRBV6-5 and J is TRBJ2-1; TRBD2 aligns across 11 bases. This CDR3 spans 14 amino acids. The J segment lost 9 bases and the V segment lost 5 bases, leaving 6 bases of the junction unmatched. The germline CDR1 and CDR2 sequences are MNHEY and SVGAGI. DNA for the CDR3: TGTGCCAGCAGTCTGACTAGCGGGGACGCTGAGCAGTTCTTC. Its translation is CASSLTSGDAEQFF.

CDR3 region: CASSLSAGVIYEQYF. The CDR3 nucleotides are TGTGCCAGCAGCTTGAGTGCGGGGGTTATATACGAGCAGTACTTC. The V and J genes are TRBV11-2 and TRBJ2-7, with 7 bases identical to TRBD2. The CDR3 loop spans 15 amino acids. The V gene's germline CDR1 is SGHAT and CDR2 FQNNGV. The ends lost 3 bases at V and 4 bases at J; junction bases unmatched: 9.

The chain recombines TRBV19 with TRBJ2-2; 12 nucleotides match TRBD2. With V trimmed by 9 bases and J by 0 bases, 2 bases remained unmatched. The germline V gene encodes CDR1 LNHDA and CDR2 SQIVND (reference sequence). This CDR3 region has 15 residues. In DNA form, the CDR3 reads TGTGCCAGCCGGACTAGCGGGGCGAACACCGGGGAGCTGTTTTTT. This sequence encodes CASRTSGANTGELFF.

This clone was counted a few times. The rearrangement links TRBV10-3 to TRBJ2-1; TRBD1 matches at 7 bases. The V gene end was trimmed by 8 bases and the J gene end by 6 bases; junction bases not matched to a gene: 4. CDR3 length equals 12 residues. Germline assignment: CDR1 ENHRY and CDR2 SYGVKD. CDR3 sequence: CAIRDRSNEQFF. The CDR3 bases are TGTGCCATCCGGGACAGATCCAATGAGCAGTTCTTC.

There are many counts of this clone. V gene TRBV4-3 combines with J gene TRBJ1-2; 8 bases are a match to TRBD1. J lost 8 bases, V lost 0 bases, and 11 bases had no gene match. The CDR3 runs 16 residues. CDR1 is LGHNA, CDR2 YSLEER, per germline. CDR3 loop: CASSQESGRGLWGYTF. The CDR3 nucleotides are TGCGCCAGCAGCCAAGAGAGTGGCAGGGGGCTGTGGGGCTACACCTTC.

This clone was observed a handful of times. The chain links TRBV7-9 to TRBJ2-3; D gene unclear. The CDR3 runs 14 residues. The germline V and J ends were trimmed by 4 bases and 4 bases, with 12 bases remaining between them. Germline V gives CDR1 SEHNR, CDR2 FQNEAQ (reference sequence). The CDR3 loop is CASSWARQADTQYF. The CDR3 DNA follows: TGTGCCAGCAGCTGGGCCAGGCAGGCAGATACGCAGTATTTT.

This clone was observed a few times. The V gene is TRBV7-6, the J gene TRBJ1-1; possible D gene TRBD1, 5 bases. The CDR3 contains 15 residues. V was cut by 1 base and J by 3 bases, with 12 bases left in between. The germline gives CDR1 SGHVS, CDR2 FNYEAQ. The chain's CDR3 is CASSLGGSRDTEAFF. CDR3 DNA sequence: TGTGCCAGCAGCTTAGGTGGCAGCAGGGACACTGAAGCTTTCTTT.

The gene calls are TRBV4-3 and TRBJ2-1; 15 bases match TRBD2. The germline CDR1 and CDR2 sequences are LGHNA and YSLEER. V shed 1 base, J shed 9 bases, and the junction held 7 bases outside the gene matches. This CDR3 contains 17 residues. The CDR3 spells CASSQGTSGGAFSEQFF. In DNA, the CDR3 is TGCGCCAGCAGCCAAGGGACTAGCGGGGGGGCTTTCTCTGAGCAGTTCTTC.

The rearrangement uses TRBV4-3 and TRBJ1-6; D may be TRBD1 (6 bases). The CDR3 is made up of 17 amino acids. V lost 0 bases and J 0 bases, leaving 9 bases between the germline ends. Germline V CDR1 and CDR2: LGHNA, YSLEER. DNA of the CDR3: TGCGCCAGCAGCCAAGATAGGGGGGGCTCCTATAATTCACCCCTCCACTTT. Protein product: CASSQDRGGSYNSPLHF.

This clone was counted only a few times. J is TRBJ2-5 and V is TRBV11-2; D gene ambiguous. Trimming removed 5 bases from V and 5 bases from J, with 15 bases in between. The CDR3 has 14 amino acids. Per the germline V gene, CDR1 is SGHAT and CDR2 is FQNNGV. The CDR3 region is CASSPIRRLETQYF. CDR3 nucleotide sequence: TGTGCCAGCAGCCCGATTCGCAGGCTTGAGACCCAGTACTTC.

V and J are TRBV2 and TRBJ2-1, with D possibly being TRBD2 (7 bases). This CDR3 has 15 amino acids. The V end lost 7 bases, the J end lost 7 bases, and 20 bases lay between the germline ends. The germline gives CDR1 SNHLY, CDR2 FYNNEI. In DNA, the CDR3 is TGTGCCAGCAAGGGGGGGCAGGGGACTCATAATGAGCAGTTCTTC. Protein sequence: CASKGGQGTHNEQFF.